This TCR beta chain was documented in a study of T-cell memory formation after mild COVID-19. Study background: Across donors, TCR clusters were largely donor specific.

Germline V lookup: CDR1 SQVTM, CDR2 ANQGSEA. The CDR3 spans 15 residues. V was pared by 4 bases and J by 2 bases, with 17 bases between. As to this clonotype: What it recognizes is unknown.

Study-wide results and limits: Contracting clones, day 15 to 85, had balanced CD4/CD8, and later expanders favored CD4+.

TCRdb fed the 5' RACE reads into MiXCR, producing one record per CDR3 protein. The table includes 130,000 to 150,000 distinct CDR3 sequences, around 5.8% detected once. The chain employs TRBV29-1 and TRBJ2-5, with a weak D call TRBD2 (6 bases). Input material: PBMCs or a T cell subset sorted from them (not recorded which). The TCR was taken from an adult woman who had mild COVID-19 (a few samples of this study predate the infection). Cell type and time point are not known. The CDR3 DNA follows: TGCAGCGTTGTAGTGGGACTGAATGCACAAGAGACCCAGTACTTC. Translation gives CSVVVGLNAQETQYF.